One sample yielded the 30 T cell receptor beta chains listed below, sequenced in a study of chemoradiotherapy in HPV16-positive cancers. Only in-frame clones appear in the TCRdb table, and some are missing; sequencing was by immunoSEQ multiplex PCR. This sample has some 5,000 clones; roughly 84% occur once, and the top ten carry around 9%. The sample in question was tumor tissue, obtained from a patient who underwent chemoradiotherapy. These receptors were taken from a human donor with HPV-associated anogenital cancer.

The chain is built from TRBV18 and TRBJ1-1; weak D call: TRBD1 (5 bases). The CDR3 is made up of 14 amino acids. Trimming pared 5 bases from V and 2 bases from J, leaving 12 bases between. The germline gives CDR1 KGHSH, CDR2 LQKENI. The CDR3 here is CASSVGRGNTEAFF. DNA of the CDR3: TGTGCCAGCTCAGTGGGGAGGGGAAACACTGAAGCTTTCTTT.

This sequence joins TRBV9 and TRBJ1-5; D gene unclear. The ends were cut back, 2 bases at V and 0 bases at J, with 6 bases in the middle. Germline-derived CDR1 and CDR2 are SGDLS and YYNGEE. The CDR3 contains 14 residues. The CDR3 region has the DNA TGTGCCAGCAGCGTCTCAGATAGCAATCAGCCCCAGCATTTT. This gives the protein CASSVSDSNQPQHF. Full variable domain (missing parts from reference TRBV9 and TRBJ1-5): DSGVTQTPKHLITATGQRVTLRCSPRSGDLSVYWYQQSLDQGLQFLIQYYNGEERAKGNILERFSAQQFPDLHSELNLSSLELGDSALYFCASSVSDSNQPQHFGDGTRLSIL.

This chain uses TRBV7-9 with TRBJ2-7; D remains unclear. The CDR3 runs to 11 residues. V was clipped by 1 base and J by 11 bases, with 9 bases between them. The germline CDR1 and CDR2 sequences are SEHNR and FQNEAQ (reference sequence). The CDR3 spells CASSLDGREYF. CDR3 nucleotide sequence: TGTGCCAGCAGCTTAGATGGTCGGGAGTACTTC.

The V call is TRBV10-2, the J call TRBJ2-7, with 7 nucleotides matching TRBD2. Germline CDR1 and CDR2: WSHSY and SAAADI. V was clipped by 5 bases and J by 9 bases; unmatched bases: 10. The CDR3 sequence is 13 residues long. The CDR3: CASSSPASGVQYF. The CDR3 DNA sequence: TGCGCCAGCAGTTCCCCCGCTAGCGGCGTGCAGTACTTC.

The J gene is TRBJ1-6, the V gene TRBV27, with unresolved D. The germline V gene has CDR1 MNHEY and CDR2 SMNVEV (reference sequence). CDR3 length equals 14 residues. The V end lost 5 bases, the J end lost 1 base, and 6 bases lay between the germline ends. The CDR3 sequence is CASSPISYNSPLHF. For the CDR3, the DNA is TGTGCCAGCAGTCCCATATCCTATAATTCACCCCTCCACTTT.

This clone was found once. The V call is TRBV6-1, the J call TRBJ1-5, with D maybe TRBD1 (6 bases). Germline lookup yields CDR1 MNHNS and CDR2 SASEGT. The length of the CDR3 is 16 residues. The V and J ends lost 1 base and 8 bases respectively, with 18 bases between them. The CDR3 DNA follows: TGTGCCAGCAGTGAAGAGGGTGGGGGCTCAGTGAAGCCCCAGCATTTT. Translation gives CASSEEGGGSVKPQHF.

This clone was counted a few times. The germline gene is not matched at one end of the junction; a read error may be the cause. This rearrangement joins TRBV4-1 to TRBJ2-1; D call uncertain. CDR3 length equals 13 residues. The germline CDR1 and CDR2 sequences are MGHRA and YSYEKL. The DNA for the CDR3 is TGCGCCAGCAGCCAAGTTTCCAGCCCGTTTAAGCTCTTC. The encoded protein is CASSQVSSPFKLF.

This clone has only a few counts. This rearrangement joins TRBV7-2 to TRBJ2-7; D gene ambiguous. This CDR3 spans 14 amino acids. Deletions cut 7 bases from V and 3 bases from J, with 16 bases between. Germline values: CDR1 SGHTA, CDR2 FQGNSA. CDR3 sequence: CASTSSGLIYEQYF. The DNA for the CDR3 is TGTGCCAGCACCTCCTCCGGCCTAATCTACGAGCAGTACTTC.

The gene calls are TRBV7-2 and TRBJ2-3; 13 positions agree with TRBD2. Trimming at V came to 2 bases and at J to 1 base, leaving 6 bases not matched to a gene. CDR1 and CDR2 from the germline V gene are SGHTA and FQGNSA. This CDR3 region has 18 residues. Here the CDR3 reads CASSLSPLAGGGTDTQYF. The CDR3 nucleotides are TGTGCCAGCAGCTTAAGCCCACTAGCGGGGGGGGGCACAGATACGCAGTATTTT.

The chain recombines TRBV4-1 with TRBJ1-2, with D maybe TRBD1 (6 bases). Trimming removed 0 bases at V and 2 bases at J, with 10 bases between. Germline V lookup: CDR1 MGHRA, CDR2 YSYEKL. This CDR3 spans 15 amino acids. CDR3 bases: TGCGCCAGCAGCCAAGACACGGGGGGCAACTATGGCTACACCTTC. Its translation is CASSQDTGGNYGYTF.

This chain links TRBV5-4 with TRBJ2-3, with D maybe TRBD2 (5 bases). Trimming pared 0 bases from V and 0 bases from J, leaving 14 bases between. This CDR3 contains 17 residues. Per germline, CDR1 SGHNT and CDR2 YYREEE (reference sequence). The DNA for the CDR3 is TGTGCCAGCAGCTTGGGGCTAGCCAACCCTAGCACAGATACGCAGTATTTT. It codes for CASSLGLANPSTDTQYF.

Concerning this clone itself: At one end, the junction sequence differs from germline, possibly due to a read error. The V call is TRBV11-2, the J call TRBJ2-1, with D perhaps TRBD2 (6 bases). The germline V gene has CDR1 SGHAT and CDR2 FQNNGV. The CDR3 is made up of 15 amino acids. CDR3 in amino acids: CTSSGRRASSNEQFF. DNA for the CDR3: TGTACCAGCAGCGGAAGGAGGGCGAGTAGCAATGAGCAGTTCTTC. Combining the CDR3 with reference TRBV11-2 and TRBJ2-1 gives the whole variable domain EAGVAQSPRYKIIEKRQSVAFWCNPISGHATLYWYQQILGQGPKLLIQFQNNGVVDDSQLPKDRFSAERLKGVDSTLKIQPAKLEDSAVYLCTSSGRRASSNEQFFGPGTRLTVL.

This sequence joins TRBV30 and TRBJ2-2, with TRBD1 matching 9 bases. Germline CDR1 reads GTSNPN; CDR2 reads SVGIG (reference sequence). CDR3 length: 15 amino acids. The trim removed 8 bases at V and 3 bases at J, leaving 10 bases unmatched. Here the CDR3 reads CAGKTGGLDTGELFF. The CDR3 nucleotides read TGTGCCGGAAAAACAGGGGGCTTAGACACCGGGGAGCTGTTTTTT.

The chain is built from TRBV6-1 and TRBJ2-3; D is unresolved. CDR1 is MNHNS and CDR2 is SASEGT in the germline V gene. The V end lost 2 bases, the J end lost 4 bases, and 4 bases lay between the germline ends. The CDR3 totals 12 residues. In DNA form, the CDR3 reads TGTGCCAGCAGTGAACAATCAGATACGCAGTATTTT. Translation: CASSEQSDTQYF.

The chain employs TRBV10-3 and TRBJ2-2; D uncertain. The V gene lost 2 bases and the J gene lost 0 bases, with 7 bases spanning the gap. The CDR3 covers 15 residues. CDR1 and CDR2 (germline): ENHRY, SYGVKD. CDR3 DNA sequence: TGTGCCATCAGTGAGGGGATTACGAACACCGGGGAGCTGTTTTTT. Translation gives CAISEGITNTGELFF.

The genes are TRBV5-1 and TRBJ1-1; 7 bases map to TRBD1. The germline V gene has CDR1 SGHRS and CDR2 YFSETQ. CDR3 size: 14 residues. V gave up 5 bases and J gave up 0 bases; unmatched junction bases: 4. CDR3 coding DNA: TGCGCCAGCAGTAACAGGGGAATGAACACTGAAGCTTTCTTT. Its translation is CASSNRGMNTEAFF.

This clone has only one observation. The J gene is TRBJ2-7, the V gene TRBV9; no firm D call. This CDR3 has 14 residues. With 0 bases removed from V and 0 bases from J, the gap between germline ends came to 7 bases. Germline loops: CDR1 SGDLS, CDR2 YYNGEE. CDR3 bases: TGTGCCAGCAGCGTAGTCTCCGGCTCCTACGAGCAGTACTTC. The encoded protein is CASSVVSGSYEQYF.

The J gene is TRBJ1-3, the V gene TRBV4-3; TRBD1 is a possible D gene (5 bases). Germline V gives CDR1 LGHNA, CDR2 YSLEER. The CDR3 covers 16 residues. V was trimmed by 0 bases and J by 1 base, leaving 10 bases between them. CDR3 nucleotides: TGCGCCAGCAGCCAAGATCTGGGGACGTCTGGAAACACCATATATTTT. Translating it yields CASSQDLGTSGNTIYF.

J is TRBJ1-3 and V is TRBV19, with 8 nucleotides matching TRBD1. This CDR3 has 13 amino acids. The junction had 3 bases not matched to a gene; V was cut back by 4 bases and J by 7 bases. Per the germline V gene, CDR1 is LNHDA and CDR2 is SQIVND (reference sequence). DNA of the CDR3: TGTGCCAGTAGTAAGACAGGGGCCAACACCATATATTTT. This codes for CASSKTGANTIYF.

The chain joins TRBV6-4 to TRBJ2-3, with TRBD2 matching over 8 bases. The germline V gene has CDR1 MRHNA and CDR2 SNTAGT. This CDR3 is built from 17 residues. After removal of 7 bases from V and 2 bases from J, the junction contained 14 bases not matched to a gene. DNA for the CDR3: TGTGCCAGCACGCCTCTCTTAGCGGGGAATCACACAGATACGCAGTATTTT. Translation: CASTPLLAGNHTDTQYF.

This chain connects TRBV6-5 to TRBJ1-1; D unclear. The CDR3 loop spans 16 amino acids. Trimming pared 2 bases from V and 1 base from J, leaving 14 bases between. Germline V lookup: CDR1 MNHEY, CDR2 SVGAGI. DNA of the CDR3: TGTGCCAGCAGTTACGGTGTCGACGGATCGAACACTGAAGCTTTCTTT. The encoded protein is CASSYGVDGSNTEAFF.

This clone was seen more than once but under ten times. The V gene is TRBV7-2, the J gene TRBJ1-2; perhaps TRBD1 as D (6 bases). Germline V gene lookup returns CDR1 SGHTA and CDR2 FQGNSA. V shed 1 base and J shed 8 bases, with 14 bases lying between them. The CDR3 sequence is 14 residues long. In DNA, the CDR3 is TGTGCCAGCAGCTTAGGGAACAGGGCTCAAGGCTACACCTTC. Protein sequence: CASSLGNRAQGYTF. The entire variable domain, with the rest obtained from reference TRBV7-2 and TRBJ1-2, is as follows: GAGVSQSPSNKVTEKGKDVELRCDPISGHTALYWYRQSLGQGLEFLIYFQGNSAPDKSGLPSDRFSAERTGGSVSTLTIQRTQQEDSAVYLCASSLGNRAQGYTFGSGTRLTVV.

The V gene is TRBV18, the J gene TRBJ2-5; possibly TRBD1 or TRBD2 for D (5 bases each). The length of the CDR3 is 16 residues. Per the germline V gene, CDR1 is KGHSH and CDR2 is LQKENI. V was clipped by 3 bases and J by 9 bases, with 23 bases between them. The CDR3 DNA reads TGTGCCAGCTCACCTTCTACAAGGGGCGAAGCGGAGGCCCAGTACTTC. Translation gives CASSPSTRGEAEAQYF.

This clone has a handful of counts. The V call is TRBV5-4, the J call TRBJ1-2; 7 nucleotides match TRBD1. CDR1 and CDR2 (germline): SGHNT, YYREEE (reference sequence). The V gene end was trimmed by 5 bases and the J gene end by 2 bases; junction bases not matched to a gene: 3. The CDR3 has 13 amino acids. Here the CDR3 DNA reads TGTGCCAGCAGGGTGACAGGGAACTATGGCTACACCTTC. Amino acid sequence: CASRVTGNYGYTF.

The genes are TRBV4-2 and TRBJ2-7; maybe TRBD2 (5 bases). Germline CDR1 is LGHNA and CDR2 is YNFKEQ. V lost 1 base to trimming and J lost 5 bases, with 15 bases between them. This CDR3 comprises 15 residues. The CDR3 region is CASSQALGGYDEQYF. DNA of the CDR3: TGTGCCAGCAGCCAAGCCCTCGGAGGTTATGACGAGCAGTACTTC.

The J gene is TRBJ2-3, the V gene TRBV18, with unresolved D. The germline gives CDR1 KGHSH, CDR2 LQKENI. The CDR3 consists of 13 residues. Trimming cost V 6 bases and J 1 base, with 8 bases left between them. The CDR3 here is CASSDQGTDTQYF. CDR3 DNA sequence: TGTGCCAGCTCGGACCAAGGCACAGATACGCAGTATTTT.

This rearrangement joins TRBV6-5 to TRBJ2-3; the D gene is possibly TRBD1 (6 bases). Germline CDR1 is MNHEY and CDR2 is SVGAGI. The germline V and J ends were trimmed by 0 bases and 3 bases, with 7 bases remaining between them. The CDR3 has 14 residues. This CDR3 reads CASSYSGGTDTQYF. The DNA of the CDR3 is TGTGCCAGCAGTTACTCAGGGGGAACAGATACGCAGTATTTT.

The gene calls are TRBV11-2 and TRBJ1-4; D is unresolved. The CDR3 runs to 16 residues. Germline V gene data show CDR1 as SGHAT and CDR2 as FQNNGV. With 2 bases removed from V and 0 bases from J, the gap between germline ends came to 10 bases. Here the CDR3 DNA reads TGTGCCAGCAGCTTAAGAAGGGCGACAACTAATGAAAAACTGTTTTTT. It translates to CASSLRRATTNEKLFF.

This clone was recorded a few times. The J gene is TRBJ2-1, the V gene TRBV29-1; 7 bases fit TRBD2. Trimming cost V 7 bases and J 4 bases; bases outside gene matches: 13. The length of the CDR3 is 15 residues. Germline values: CDR1 SQVTM, CDR2 ANQGSEA. This chain's CDR3 is CSASLSGARYNEQFF. In nucleotides, the CDR3 is TGCAGCGCCTCCCTGAGCGGGGCTCGTTACAATGAGCAGTTCTTC.

This clone has just a few counts. The genes are TRBV4-1 and TRBJ1-4, with 8 bases identical to TRBD1. The germline V gene has CDR1 MGHRA and CDR2 YSYEKL. The CDR3 consists of 12 residues. Germline trimming cut 3 bases from V and 12 bases from J; bases unmatched to any gene: 3. The CDR3 sequence is CASSHHRGELFF. CDR3 in DNA: TGCGCCAGCAGCCATCACAGGGGGGAACTGTTTTTT.